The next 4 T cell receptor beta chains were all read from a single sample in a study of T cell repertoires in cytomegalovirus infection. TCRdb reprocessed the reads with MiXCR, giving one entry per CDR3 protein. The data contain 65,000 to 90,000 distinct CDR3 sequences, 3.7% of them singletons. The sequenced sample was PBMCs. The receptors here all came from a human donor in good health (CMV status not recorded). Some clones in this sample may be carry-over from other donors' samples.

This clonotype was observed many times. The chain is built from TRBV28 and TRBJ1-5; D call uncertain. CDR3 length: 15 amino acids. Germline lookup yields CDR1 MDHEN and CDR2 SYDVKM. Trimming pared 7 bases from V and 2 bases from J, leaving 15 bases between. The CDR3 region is CASILKESRNQPQHF. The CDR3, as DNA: TGTGCCAGCATCCTTAAAGAGAGCCGCAATCAGCCCCAGCATTTT.

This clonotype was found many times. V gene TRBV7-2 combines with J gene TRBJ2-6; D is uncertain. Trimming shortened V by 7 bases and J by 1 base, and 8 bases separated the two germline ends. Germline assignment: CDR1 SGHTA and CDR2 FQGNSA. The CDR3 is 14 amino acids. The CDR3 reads CASTHFSGANVLTF. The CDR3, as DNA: TGTGCCAGCACCCATTTTTCTGGGGCCAACGTCCTGACTTTC. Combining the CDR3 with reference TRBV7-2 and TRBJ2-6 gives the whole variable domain GAGVSQSPSNKVTEKGKDVELRCDPISGHTALYWYRQSLGQGLEFLIYFQGNSAPDKSGLPSDRFSAERTGGSVSTLTIQRTQQEDSAVYLCASTHFSGANVLTFGAGSRLTVL.

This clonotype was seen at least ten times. CDR3 amino acids: CSARDRLQGSSLVDTQYF. The CDR3 bases are TGCAGTGCTAGAGATAGATTGCAGGGTAGTAGCTTGGTAGATACGCAGTATTTT. The chain employs TRBV20-1 and TRBJ2-3; possible D gene TRBD1, 5 bases. The CDR3 spans 18 residues. Germline CDR1 DFQATT, CDR2 SNEGSKA (reference sequence). Trimming removed 0 bases from V and 5 bases from J, with 24 bases in between.

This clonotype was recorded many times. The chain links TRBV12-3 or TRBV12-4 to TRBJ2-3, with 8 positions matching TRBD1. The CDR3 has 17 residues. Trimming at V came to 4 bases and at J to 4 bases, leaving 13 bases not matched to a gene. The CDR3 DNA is TGTGCCAGCAGTTCAGAACCGGGACAGGTTCGTCCAGATACGCAGTATTTT. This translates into CASSSEPGQVRPDTQYF.